Listed here are 20 T cell receptor beta chains from one sample, sequenced in a study of Ad26.COV2.S vaccination and SARS-CoV-2 variants. Specified treatment: around 19 received Ad26.COV2.S at low or high dose, single or two shots; 5 received placebo; per-sample allocation not given. All samples were drawn on day 63, counting from the first vaccine or placebo injection. TCRdb's copy holds only in-frame clones and misses some; the assay was immunoSEQ multiplex PCR. The sample contains fewer than 900,000 clones, roughly 90% of which appear only once. The specimen was peripheral blood, collected in a trial of Ad26.COV2.S vaccine versus placebo. The receptor source for this set is a person aged 18-65 years who received the Ad26.COV2.S COVID-19 vaccine or a placebo.

The chain carries TRBV27 and TRBJ1-2, with D tentatively TRBD1 (5 bases). The V gene lost 6 bases and the J gene lost 6 bases, with 8 bases spanning the gap. The CDR3 covers 11 residues. Germline CDR1 reads MNHEY; CDR2 reads SMNVEV (reference sequence). The chain's CDR3 is CASSRGDGYTF. The CDR3 DNA follows: TGTGCCAGCAGCCGGGGGGATGGCTACACCTTC.

The gene calls are TRBV19 and TRBJ2-1; 10 positions agree with TRBD2. The CDR3 has 16 residues. The junction had 7 bases not matched to a gene; V was cut back by 4 bases and J by 4 bases. Germline values: CDR1 LNHDA, CDR2 SQIVND (reference sequence). The CDR3 is CASSTRTSGPYNEQFF. The CDR3 bases are TGTGCCAGTAGTACCCGGACTAGCGGCCCTTACAATGAGCAGTTCTTC.

The chain uses TRBV5-6 and TRBJ2-7, with a possible D match to TRBD2 (6 bases). The CDR3 extends over 13 amino acids. Trimming stripped 4 bases from V and 2 bases from J, with 10 bases between. Germline values: CDR1 SGHDT, CDR2 YYEEEE. The chain's CDR3 is CASSGDFAYEQYF. The CDR3 nucleotides are TGTGCCAGCAGCGGGGACTTCGCCTACGAGCAGTACTTC. The full variable domain, with the rest looked up from reference TRBV5-6 and TRBJ2-7, is DAGVTQSPTHLIKTRGQQVTLRCSPKSGHDTVSWYQQALGQGPQFIFQYYEEEERQRGNFPDRFSGHQFPNYSSELNVNALLLGDSALYLCASSGDFAYEQYFGPGTRLTVT.

CDR3: CASSPSRTGYNEQFF. The CDR3 bases are TGTGCCAGCAGTCCCTCGAGGACAGGGTACAATGAGCAGTTCTTC. The genes are TRBV6-4 and TRBJ2-1; 8 nucleotides agree with TRBD1. Germline V gene lookup returns CDR1 MRHNA and CDR2 SNTAGT. The CDR3 runs 15 residues. J lost 4 bases, V lost 5 bases, and 7 bases had no gene match.

This clone appeared a single time. The CDR3, as DNA: TGCAGTGCGTCGTCTGGTGTCGTGCAGTTCTTC. Its translation is CSASSGVVQFF. The V and J genes are TRBV20-1 and TRBJ2-1; D unclear. Germline CDR1 is DFQATT and CDR2 is SNEGSKA (reference sequence). V shed 6 bases and J shed 12 bases, with 15 bases lying between them. This CDR3 has 11 amino acids.

CDR3 loop: CASSQDEDDNEQFF. In nucleotides, the CDR3 is TGCGCCAGCAGCCAAGATGAGGACGATAATGAGCAGTTCTTC. The chain joins TRBV4-1 to TRBJ2-1; no clear D gene. From germline, CDR1 is MGHRA and CDR2 YSYEKL. With 0 bases removed from V and 7 bases from J, the gap between germline ends came to 10 bases. This CDR3 comprises 14 residues.

The rearrangement uses TRBV3-1 (or the pseudogene TRBV3-2) and TRBJ2-7; TRBD2 matches 7 bases. Germline lookup yields CDR1 LGHDT and CDR2 YNNKEL (reference sequence). V gave up 4 bases and J gave up 7 bases; unmatched junction bases: 13. The CDR3 covers 15 residues. The CDR3 here is CASSPWGEGREEQYF. DNA for the CDR3: TGTGCCAGCAGCCCCTGGGGGGAGGGCCGGGAAGAGCAGTACTTC.

The chain joins TRBV19 to TRBJ2-1, with 8 bases identical to TRBD2. In germline, CDR1 is LNHDA, CDR2 SQIVND (reference sequence). The CDR3 covers 15 residues. The V and J ends lost 3 bases and 8 bases, in that order; junction bases with no gene match: 9. CDR3 coding DNA: TGTGCCAGTAGTATGGGCGGGAGGACGAAAGATGAGCAGTTCTTC. Amino acid sequence: CASSMGGRTKDEQFF.

The chain recombines TRBV5-1 with TRBJ2-2; TRBD1 or TRBD2 may be the D gene (5 bases each). The CDR3 contains 14 residues. CDR1 is SGHRS, CDR2 YFSETQ, per germline. V was trimmed by 7 bases and J by 1 base, leaving 11 bases between them. The CDR3 nucleotides read TGCGCCAGCGCCGGGACCATGAACACCGGGGAGCTGTTTTTT. This translates into CASAGTMNTGELFF.

The chain combines TRBV11-2 with TRBJ2-7; no clear D. Germline lookup yields CDR1 SGHAT and CDR2 FQNNGV. V gave up 6 bases and J gave up 3 bases, with 9 bases separating them. The CDR3 is made up of 12 amino acids. The CDR3: CASSSLFYEQYF. DNA for the CDR3: TGTGCCAGCAGTTCCCTTTTCTACGAGCAGTACTTC.

The chain joins TRBV6-1 to TRBJ2-7; D is ambiguous. The CDR3 loop spans 15 amino acids. Germline V CDR1 and CDR2: MNHNS, SASEGT. Deletions cut 2 bases from V and 1 base from J, with 12 bases between. The CDR3 bases are TGTGCCAGCAGTGAATTCACAGTCCGTTCCTACGAGCAGTACTTC. Translating gives CASSEFTVRSYEQYF.

This clone has a handful of counts. Here the CDR3 DNA reads TGTGCCAGCAGTTTGACAGGGGACTACGAGCAGTACTTC. This gives the protein CASSLTGDYEQYF. This chain connects TRBV2 to TRBJ2-7; TRBD1 matches at 8 bases. Germline CDR1 reads SNHLY; CDR2 reads FYNNEI. The trim removed 5 bases at V and 3 bases at J, leaving 3 bases unmatched. This CDR3 region has 13 residues.

The chain carries TRBV18 and TRBJ1-3, with D maybe TRBD1 (6 bases). Deletions cut 8 bases from V and 1 base from J, with 15 bases between. Germline V CDR1 and CDR2: KGHSH, LQKENI. This CDR3 is 15 amino acids long. CDR3 protein: CASATGLVSGNTIYF. The CDR3 DNA reads TGTGCCAGCGCCACAGGGCTCGTGTCTGGAAACACCATATATTTT.

The rearrangement links TRBV12-3 or TRBV12-4 to TRBJ1-2; D is perhaps TRBD1 (5 bases). The V and J ends lost 4 bases and 8 bases respectively, with 14 bases between them. CDR3 length equals 13 residues. The CDR3 DNA is TGTGCCAGCAGTTACCAGCAGGGCCTAGGCTACACCTTC. Amino acid sequence: CASSYQQGLGYTF.

This clone was observed a single time. V usage is TRBV6-6 and J usage is TRBJ2-1, with 7 positions matching TRBD2. The CDR3 sequence is 14 residues long. V shed 5 bases, J shed 7 bases, and the junction held 8 bases outside the gene matches. Germline CDR1 reads MNHNY; CDR2 reads SVGAGI (reference sequence). In DNA form, the CDR3 reads TGTGCCAGCAGTCACGACCCGCGGGGGAATGAGCAGTTCTTC. Translation: CASSHDPRGNEQFF.

This clone was recorded once. The chain uses TRBV7-6 and TRBJ2-7, with TRBD2 matching 7 bases. Looked up from germline, CDR1 is SGHVS and CDR2 is FNYEAQ. There are 15 residues in the CDR3. V lost 5 bases, J lost 4 bases, and 11 bases stayed unmatched. The CDR3 region has the DNA TGTGCCAGCAGCCTTCATGGCGGAGCGGGGTACGAGCAGTACTTC. It is translated as CASSLHGGAGYEQYF.

The chain joins TRBV11-2 to TRBJ2-3; D might be TRBD2 (6 bases). The CDR3 contains 15 residues. Trimming removed 3 bases at V and 2 bases at J, with 12 bases between. Per the germline V gene, CDR1 is SGHAT and CDR2 is FQNNGV. In DNA form, the CDR3 reads TGTGCCAGCAGCTTTTCTAGCGTACTCACAGATACGCAGTATTTT. Translating it yields CASSFSSVLTDTQYF.

The rearrangement links TRBV6-4 to TRBJ1-2; possibly TRBD1 for D (5 bases). Germline V gene data show CDR1 as MRHNA and CDR2 as SNTAGT. CDR3 size: 14 residues. Trimming left V 2 bases short and J 4 bases short, with 11 bases between. In nucleotides, the CDR3 is TGTGCCAGCAGTGACCCCGGGACCGGCTATGGCTACACCTTC. This translates into CASSDPGTGYGYTF.

This clone was counted once. The sample contains more than one DNA sequence encoding this CDR3. This chain uses TRBV3-1 (or the pseudogene TRBV3-2) with TRBJ2-2; D ambiguous. V lost 6 bases and J 6 bases, leaving 8 bases between the germline ends. The germline CDR1 and CDR2 sequences are LGHDT and YNNKEL (reference sequence). CDR3 length equals 12 residues. CDR3 DNA sequence: TGTGCCAGCAGTCAGTTTGCCGGGGAGCTGTTTTTT. The encoded protein is CASSQFAGELFF.

The J gene is TRBJ1-1, the V gene TRBV7-2; D is unclear. V was clipped by 2 bases and J by 3 bases, with 7 bases between them. CDR3 size: 13 residues. The V gene's germline CDR1 is SGHTA and CDR2 FQGNSA. In DNA, the CDR3 is TGTGCCAGCAGCTTAACTGGGGACACTGAAGCTTTCTTT. Amino acids: CASSLTGDTEAFF.